This TCR beta chain was retrieved from a study of T cell responses to AZD1222 COVID-19 vaccine. To note about this clone: Its antigen is not identified.

The study's findings and limits: Just a handful of AZD1222 recipients tested seropositive at baseline. Donors in the cohort were predominantly white British and more often female, and clonal diversity was possibly underestimated.

Second-dose groups at about 4 or about 12 weeks were pooled. Here immunoSEQ multiplex PCR was the method, and the copy in TCRdb shows in-frame clones only, minus some. The sample carries fewer than 150,000 clones, 85% to 90% recorded once. This sequence originates from an adult who received the AZD1222 COVID-19 vaccine. The sequences come from peripheral blood, collected 28 days after the second AZD1222 dose.

The CDR3 bases are TGTGCCAGCAGCTTAACCCCCGGGACCACTGAAGCTTTCTTT. This encodes CASSLTPGTTEAFF. This sequence joins TRBV7-3 and TRBJ1-1; a weak D match, TRBD1 (5 bases). CDR1 and CDR2 (germline): SGHTA, FQGTGA. V was pared by 0 bases and J by 4 bases, with 9 bases between. This CDR3 comprises 14 residues.